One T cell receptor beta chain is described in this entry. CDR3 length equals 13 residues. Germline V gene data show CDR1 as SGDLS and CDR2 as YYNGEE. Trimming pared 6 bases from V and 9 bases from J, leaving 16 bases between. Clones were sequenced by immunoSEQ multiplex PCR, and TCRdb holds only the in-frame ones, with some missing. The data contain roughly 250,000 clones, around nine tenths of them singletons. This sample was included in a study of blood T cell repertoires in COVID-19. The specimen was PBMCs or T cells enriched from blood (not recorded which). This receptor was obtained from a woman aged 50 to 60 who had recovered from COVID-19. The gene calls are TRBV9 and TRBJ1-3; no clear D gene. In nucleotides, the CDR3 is TGTGCCAGCACCCGAGTCGAGGTCGGCACCATATATTTT. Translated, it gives CASTRVEVGTIYF.